Shown below are 20 T cell receptor beta chains from a single sample sequenced in a study of regulatory T cells in long-lasting Graves disease. Sequencing libraries for TCR beta were prepared with iRepertoire HTBI primers and Arm-PCR of CDR3 regions. TCRdb reprocessed the multiplex PCR reads via MiXCR and lists one record per CDR3 protein. The table shows 410,000 or so distinct CDR3 sequences, with about 15% occurring only once. Time point defined: newly diagnosed GD, antithyroid drugs for less than 3 months. There was RNA extracted from PBMCs, and the TCR library was made from it. These data were also filed under a second study, of T cells in Graves' hyperthyroidism and ophthalmopathy.

The sequences come from peripheral blood mononuclear cells (PBMCs), collected at new diagnosis, from a patient treated with antithyroid drugs. These receptors all come from a woman aged 25 to 39 with Graves disease.

The chain is built from TRBV7-2 and TRBJ2-4; tentative D call: TRBD1 (5 bases). The length of the CDR3 is 15 residues. CDR1 SGHTA and CDR2 FQGNSA come from the germline V gene. V lost 3 bases to trimming and J lost 0 bases, with 9 bases between them. CDR3 loop: CASSLEGQAKNIQYF. DNA for the CDR3: TGTGCCAGCAGCTTGGAAGGACAAGCCAAAAACATTCAGTACTTC.

This clonotype occurred a few times. This clone may be a read error of a much larger clone one base away. V is TRBV2 and J is TRBJ2-3, with no clear D. The DNA end is more similar to TRBJ1-5, so the J call may be wrong. The CDR3 covers 13 residues. Germline V gene lookup returns CDR1 SNHLY and CDR2 FYNNEI. DNA for the CDR3: TGTGCCAGCAGTGAGGAGTACACAGATACGCAGCATTTT. It specifies CASSEEYTDTQHF.

The sample holds a few counts of this clonotype. The chain carries TRBV4-1 and TRBJ2-2, with TRBD1 matching 7 bases. V shed 1 base and J 4 bases; nucleotides not matched to a gene: 9. This CDR3 spans 17 amino acids. Germline V lookup: CDR1 MGHRA, CDR2 YSYEKL. CDR3: CASSQASGPGGTGELFF. The CDR3 DNA sequence: TGCGCCAGCAGCCAAGCATCAGGCCCAGGGGGCACCGGGGAGCTGTTTTTT.

There are a few counts of this clonotype. The chain has TRBV19 and TRBJ2-7; possibly TRBD2 for D (7 bases). The CDR3 runs to 16 residues. Germline-derived CDR1 and CDR2 are LNHDA and SQIVND (reference sequence). V shed 5 bases and J shed 2 bases, with 19 bases lying between them. The CDR3 DNA sequence: TGTGCCAGTAGTTTCCAGACCGGGGGGCTTGCCTACGAGCAGTACTTC. Its protein is CASSFQTGGLAYEQYF.

This clonotype was detected ten times or more. The chain carries TRBV27 and TRBJ2-5, with D uncertain. Between the trimmed V and J ends, which lost 6 bases and 1 base, there was a span of 3 bases. CDR1 MNHEY and CDR2 SMNVEV come from the germline V gene (reference sequence). This CDR3 has 11 residues. The CDR3 nucleotides read TGTGCCAGCAGCTTCCAAGAGACCCAGTACTTC. Amino acids: CASSFQETQYF.

This clonotype has just a few counts. The rearrangement uses TRBV27 and TRBJ2-7; no definite D call. The V end was cut by 5 bases, the J end by 2 bases, with 10 bases between. CDR1 is MNHEY, CDR2 SMNVEV, per germline (reference sequence). CDR3 length: 13 amino acids. Here the CDR3 reads CASSERKAYEQYF. The CDR3 coding sequence is TGTGCCAGCAGTGAACGGAAAGCCTACGAGCAGTACTTC.

This clonotype was detected ten times or more. The J gene is TRBJ2-7, the V gene TRBV7-9, with 7 bases lining up with TRBD1. The trim removed 5 bases at V and 5 bases at J, leaving 9 bases unmatched. This CDR3 has 14 amino acids. Germline lookup yields CDR1 SEHNR and CDR2 FQNEAQ (reference sequence). As DNA, the CDR3 is TGTGCCAGCAGCACCCGGGACAGTGGGGACGAGCAGTACTTC. This gives the protein CASSTRDSGDEQYF.

This rearrangement joins TRBV2 to TRBJ2-1; maybe TRBD2 (6 bases). Trimming removed 8 bases at V and 0 bases at J, with 17 bases between. Germline V gene sequence: CDR1 SNHLY, CDR2 FYNNEI. The CDR3 length is 16 residues. The CDR3 DNA follows: TGTGCCAGCGGAGGGAGCGAACCATCCTCCTACAATGAGCAGTTCTTC. Translated: CASGGSEPSSYNEQFF. The whole variable domain, filled in from reference TRBV2 and TRBJ2-1, reads EPEVTQTPSHQVTQMGQEVILRCVPISNHLYFYWYRQILGQKVEFLVSFYNNEISEKSEIFDDQFSVERPDGSNFTLKIRSTKLEDSAMYFCASGGSEPSSYNEQFFGPGTRLTVL.

This clonotype has just a few counts. This chain joins TRBV12-3 or TRBV12-4 and TRBJ2-7, with TRBD1 identical over 8 bases. The CDR3 contains 13 residues. V shed 3 bases, J shed 5 bases, and the junction held 3 bases outside the gene matches. The CDR3 DNA reads TGTGCCAGCAGTTTGGGACAGGTTAACGAGCAGTACTTC. Its translation is CASSLGQVNEQYF.

On this clonotype itself: A junction end diverges from the germline sequence, so it may reflect a read error. This chain connects TRBV14 to TRBJ2-7; the D is unclear. Germline V gene lookup returns CDR1 SGHDN and CDR2 FVKESK. This CDR3 has 15 residues. CDR3 sequence (DNA): TGTGCCAGCAGCCGAAAAACTGTTAACTCCTGCGAGCAGTACTTC. Residues: CASSRKTVNSCEQYF.

This clonotype was found many times. The V and J genes are TRBV5-1 and TRBJ2-3; a weak D match, TRBD2 (5 bases). The CDR3 is 15 residues long. V was shortened by 3 bases and J by 3 bases, with 14 bases between the two germline ends. CDR1 is SGHRS, CDR2 YFSETQ, per germline. CDR3 DNA sequence: TGCGCCAGCAGCTCTATAGCGAGAGGTACAGATACGCAGTATTTT. This gives the protein CASSSIARGTDTQYF.

The sample holds many counts of this clonotype. The gene calls are TRBV12-3 or TRBV12-4 and TRBJ1-3; D is possibly TRBD1 (6 bases). The ends were cut back, 0 bases at V and 0 bases at J, with 15 bases in the middle. The CDR3 totals 18 residues. CDR3 coding DNA: TGTGCCAGCAGTTTAGCCGGGACACAACGCAACTCTGGAAACACCATATATTTT. Translated, it gives CASSLAGTQRNSGNTIYF.

The sample holds many counts of this clonotype. V and J are TRBV5-1 and TRBJ1-2; a possible D gene is TRBD1 (5 bases). The V gene lost 6 bases and the J gene lost 0 bases, with 15 bases spanning the gap. This CDR3 is 15 amino acids long. CDR1 and CDR2 (germline): SGHRS, YFSETQ. CDR3 DNA sequence: TGCGCCAGCAATTCAGGGTGGACAACTAACTATGGCTACACCTTC. This sequence encodes CASNSGWTTNYGYTF.

The CDR3 sequence: CASSTPTGGETQYF. Written as DNA, the CDR3 is TGTGCCAGCAGCACGCCGACAGGGGGGGAGACCCAGTACTTC. The chain carries TRBV6-1 and TRBJ2-5, with 9 bases aligning to TRBD1. Germline V lookup: CDR1 MNHNS, CDR2 SASEGT. The CDR3 is 14 amino acids. With 6 bases clipped from V and 5 bases from J, the junction kept 7 bases outside the gene matches.

This clonotype was observed at least ten times. V is TRBV12-3 or TRBV12-4 and J is TRBJ2-7; no reliable D call. The CDR3 loop spans 12 amino acids. Trimming took 2 bases from V and 3 from J, leaving 5 bases between them. The CDR3 protein is CASSLPYYEQYF. The CDR3 DNA is TGTGCCAGCAGTTTACCCTACTACGAGCAGTACTTC.

A few counts support this clonotype. This sequence joins TRBV12-3 or TRBV12-4 and TRBJ1-2; no firm D call. The CDR3 is 12 residues long. The V end lost 8 bases, the J end lost 7 bases, and 14 bases lay between the germline ends. The CDR3 region has the DNA TGTGCCAGCGGTAGGGAGTTTGGTGGCTACACCTTC. This encodes CASGREFGGYTF.

This clonotype occurred a few times. The chain uses TRBV4-2 and TRBJ1-1; TRBD1 matches 8 bases. This CDR3 is 15 amino acids long. The V and J ends lost 2 bases and 2 bases, in that order; junction bases with no gene match: 4. From germline, CDR1 is LGHNA and CDR2 YNFKEQ. CDR3 residues: CASSQSTGDNTEAFF. CDR3 nucleotides: TGTGCCAGCAGCCAATCGACAGGGGATAACACTGAAGCTTTCTTT.

The sample holds many counts of this clonotype. The CDR3 DNA sequence: TGTGCCAGCAGTGTAGGGGACCTACGAAAAGACACCTACGAGCAGTACTTC. It codes for CASSVGDLRKDTYEQYF. This chain links TRBV6-4 with TRBJ2-7; D possibly matches TRBD1 or TRBD2 (5 bases each). Per germline, CDR1 MRHNA and CDR2 SNTAGT. V shed 4 bases and J shed 2 bases, with 21 bases lying between them. This CDR3 has 17 residues.

This sequence joins TRBV30 and TRBJ1-1; tentative D call: TRBD1 (5 bases). CDR1 is GTSNPN and CDR2 is SVGIG in the germline V gene (reference sequence). The length of the CDR3 is 12 residues. Trimming removed 7 bases at V and 1 base at J, with 10 bases between. This CDR3 reads CALTQGNTEAFF. The CDR3, as DNA: TGTGCCTTGACTCAGGGGAACACTGAAGCTTTCTTT. Combining the CDR3 with reference TRBV30 and TRBJ1-1 gives the whole variable domain SQTIHQWPATLVQPVGSPLSLECTVEGTSNPNLYWYRQAAGRGLQLLFYSVGIGQISSEVPQNLSASRPQDRQFILSSKKLLLSDSGFYLCALTQGNTEAFFGQGTRLTVV.

There are many counts of this clonotype. The V call is TRBV11-2, the J call TRBJ2-1, with a tentative D call TRBD2 (5 bases). This CDR3 comprises 12 residues. The V end was cut by 5 bases, the J end by 9 bases, with 11 bases between. Germline V CDR1 and CDR2: SGHAT, FQNNGV. For the CDR3, the DNA is TGTGCCAGCAGCCAAAGGGAGCGTGAGCAGTTCTTC. This encodes CASSQREREQFF.